This T cell receptor beta chain comes out of a study of blood T cell repertoires in COVID-19. The assay was immunoSEQ multiplex PCR, and TCRdb's table has in-frame clones only and misses some. The sample has 220,000 or so clones, over 65% seen once. After removal of 3 bases from V and 5 bases from J, the junction contained 6 bases not matched to a gene. The CDR3 totals 15 residues. In germline, CDR1 is LNHDA, CDR2 SQIVND (reference sequence). The material sequenced was PBMCs or T cells enriched from blood (not recorded which). The rearrangement joins TRBV19 to TRBJ2-3; 9 positions match TRBD1. The sequence was collected from a woman aged 55-69 years who had recovered from COVID-19. The chain's CDR3 is CASSIGTGLVDTQYF. The CDR3 bases are TGTGCCAGTAGTATTGGGACAGGGCTTGTAGATACGCAGTATTTT. The variable domain in full, with the rest retrieved from reference TRBV19 and TRBJ2-3, is DGGITQSPKYLFRKEGQNVTLSCEQNLNHDAMYWYRQDPGQGLRLIYYSQIVNDFQKGDIAEGYSVSREKKESFPLTVTSAQKNPTAFYLCASSIGTGLVDTQYFGPGTRLTVL.